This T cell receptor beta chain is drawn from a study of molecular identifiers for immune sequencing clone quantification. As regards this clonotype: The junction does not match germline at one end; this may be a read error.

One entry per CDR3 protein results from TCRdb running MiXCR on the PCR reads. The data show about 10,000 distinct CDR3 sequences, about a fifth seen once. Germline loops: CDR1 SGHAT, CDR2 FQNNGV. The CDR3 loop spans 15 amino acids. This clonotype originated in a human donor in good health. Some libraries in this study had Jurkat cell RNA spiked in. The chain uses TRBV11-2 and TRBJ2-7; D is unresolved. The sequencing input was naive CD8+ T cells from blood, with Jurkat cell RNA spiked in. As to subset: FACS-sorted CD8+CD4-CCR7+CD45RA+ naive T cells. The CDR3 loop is CASSLGPGTFYGQYF. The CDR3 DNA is TGTGCCAGCAGCTTAGGGCCGGGCACCTTCTACGGGCAGTACTTC.